Listed below are T cell receptor beta chains from one sample, sequenced in a study of shared clonotypes between healthy human individuals. Using immunoSEQ multiplex PCR, the repertoire was profiled, and TCRdb retains in-frame clones only, with some absent. The data show fewer than 1.8 million clones, around 98.5% seen once. The sample taken for sequencing was naive CD4+ T cells sorted from blood. The receptors were sampled from a man aged 25-40 years in good health. CDR3s include the opening cysteine and the closing phenylalanine or tryptophan. The D gene is left open where the match is weak. The size field is filled for only some rows; it gives once, few, many or a size class.

CDR3 length: 13; D gene: NA; J gene: TRBJ2-5; clone size: NA; V gene: TRBV11-3; CDR3 DNA: TGTGCCAGCAGCTTAACTAGAGGAGAGACCCAGTACTTC; CDR3 protein: CASSLTRGETQYF
CDR3 length: 16; D gene: NA; J gene: TRBJ2-2; clone size: NA; V gene: TRBV9; CDR3 DNA: TGTGCCAGCAGCGTATCGACAGGACCGAACACCGGGGAGCTGTTTTTT; CDR3 protein: CASSVSTGPNTGELFF
CDR3 length: 16; D gene: TRBD1; J gene: TRBJ2-7; clone size: NA; V gene: TRBV7-6; CDR3 DNA: TGTGCCAGCAGCCGCGGACAGGGCAATAGTGGCTACGAGCAGTACTTC; CDR3 protein: CASSRGQGNSGYEQYF
CDR3 length: 14; D gene: TRBD2; J gene: TRBJ2-1; clone size: NA; V gene: TRBV7-3; CDR3 DNA: TGTGCCAGCAGCTTAGGTAGCGGGAGCGATGAGCAGTTCTTC; CDR3 protein: CASSLGSGSDEQFF
CDR3 length: 13; D gene: NA; J gene: TRBJ1-5; clone size: NA; V gene: TRBV28; CDR3 DNA: TGTGCCAGCACCCTACACGCGGGTCAGCCCCAGCATTTT; CDR3 protein: CASTLHAGQPQHF
CDR3 length: 15; D gene: TRBD1; J gene: TRBJ1-1; clone size: NA; V gene: TRBV15; CDR3 DNA: TGTGCCACCAGCAGAAGGGGACAGCCGAACACTGAAGCTTTCTTT; CDR3 protein: CATSRRGQPNTEAFF
CDR3 length: 16; D gene: NA; J gene: TRBJ2-1; clone size: NA; V gene: TRBV29-1; CDR3 DNA: TGCAGCGTTGAAGATCGACCAGGGATTTCCTACAATGAGCAGTTCTTC; CDR3 protein: CSVEDRPGISYNEQFF
CDR3 length: 11; D gene: NA; J gene: TRBJ2-2; clone size: NA; V gene: TRBV29-1; CDR3 DNA: TGCAGCGCCCAAAACGCCGGGGAGCTGTTTTTT; CDR3 protein: CSAQNAGELFF
CDR3 length: 15; D gene: TRBD2; J gene: TRBJ2-7; clone size: NA; V gene: TRBV7-2; CDR3 DNA: TGTGCCAGCAGCGAGCGGACTAGCGGCGGCTACGAGCAGTACTTC; CDR3 protein: CASSERTSGGYEQYF
CDR3 length: 13; D gene: NA; J gene: TRBJ1-3; clone size: NA; V gene: TRBV15; CDR3 DNA: TGTGCCACCAGCAGAGACCCGTCGGACACCATATATTTT; CDR3 protein: CATSRDPSDTIYF
CDR3 length: 13; D gene: NA; J gene: TRBJ1-3; clone size: once; V gene: TRBV12-5; CDR3 DNA: TGTGCTAGTGGTTTGTCCTCTGGAAACACCATATATTTT; CDR3 protein: CASGLSSGNTIYF
CDR3 length: 16; D gene: TRBD1; J gene: TRBJ2-3; clone size: NA; V gene: TRBV5-5; CDR3 DNA: TGTGCCAGCAGCTTGGCAGGGGGCGTCGGCACAGATACGCAGTATTTT; CDR3 protein: CASSLAGGVGTDTQYF
CDR3 length: 11; D gene: NA; J gene: TRBJ2-4; clone size: NA; V gene: TRBV29-1; CDR3 DNA: TGCAGCGTTGGAGAGGGAAACATTCAGTACTTC; CDR3 protein: CSVGEGNIQYF
CDR3 length: 13; D gene: NA; J gene: TRBJ1-5; clone size: NA; V gene: TRBV6-1; CDR3 DNA: TGTGCCAGCAGTCTCTCTCGGGGTCAGCCCCAGCATTTT; CDR3 protein: CASSLSRGQPQHF
CDR3 length: 15; D gene: NA; J gene: TRBJ2-3; clone size: NA; V gene: TRBV18; CDR3 DNA: TGTGCCAGCTCAGGGCAGGGAGTTTACACAGATACGCAGTATTTT; CDR3 protein: CASSGQGVYTDTQYF
CDR3 length: 16; D gene: TRBD1; J gene: TRBJ1-1; clone size: NA; V gene: TRBV11-2; CDR3 DNA: TGTGCCAGCAGCTCGGGACAGGGGGTGTTGAACACTGAAGCTTTCTTT; CDR3 protein: CASSSGQGVLNTEAFF
CDR3 length: 16; D gene: TRBD2; J gene: TRBJ2-7; clone size: NA; V gene: TRBV7-9; CDR3 DNA: TGTGCCAGCAGCTTAGCGATTGGGACTAGTCTCTACGAGCAGTACTTC; CDR3 protein: CASSLAIGTSLYEQYF
CDR3 length: 14; D gene: NA; J gene: TRBJ2-1; clone size: NA; V gene: TRBV5-1; CDR3 DNA: TGCGCCAGCAGCTTGGCCAACAGGAACAATGAGCAGTTCTTC; CDR3 protein: CASSLANRNNEQFF
CDR3 length: 13; D gene: NA; J gene: TRBJ2-5; clone size: NA; V gene: TRBV5-1; CDR3 DNA: TGCGCCAGCAACAGGGGGGGGCTGGAGACCCAGTACTTC; CDR3 protein: CASNRGGLETQYF
CDR3 length: 14; D gene: NA; J gene: TRBJ2-3; clone size: NA; V gene: TRBV4-3; CDR3 DNA: TGCGCCAGCAGCCAAGAACTAGGAACAGATACGCAGTATTTT; CDR3 protein: CASSQELGTDTQYF
CDR3 length: 14; D gene: NA; J gene: TRBJ2-2; clone size: once; V gene: TRBV5-1; CDR3 DNA: TGCGCCAGCAATATCTTAGGAGACCCCGGGGAGCTGTTTTTT; CDR3 protein: CASNILGDPGELFF